These 27 T cell receptor beta chains originate from one sample sequenced in a study of tumor and adjacent non-tumor tissue in lung cancer. A modified ARM-PCR protocol with three rounds of nested PCR amplified TCRbeta. TCRdb re-analysed the multiplex PCR reads in MiXCR, keeping a single row per CDR3 protein. The data show about 76,000 distinct CDR3 sequences, roughly 75% seen once. This sample's RNA came from whole unsorted tissue. The specimen was lung tumor tissue. These receptors originate from a woman aged 65 to 85 with non-small cell lung cancer.

Of note for this clonotype: A junction end diverges from the germline sequence, so it may reflect a read error. The chain joins TRBV12-3 or TRBV12-4 to TRBJ1-5; D uncertain. The CDR3 spans 14 residues. The CDR3: CVSSHSGDNQPQHF. The CDR3 coding sequence is TGTGTCAGCAGCCATTCTGGGGACAATCAGCCCCAGCATTTT.

Only a few counts were recorded for this clonotype. This chain uses TRBV7-9 with TRBJ2-1, with 15 bases identical to TRBD2. The germline CDR1 and CDR2 sequences are SEHNR and FQNEAQ (reference sequence). This CDR3 spans 16 amino acids. Germline trimming cut 4 bases from V and 5 bases from J; bases unmatched to any gene: 3. CDR3 bases: TGTGCCAGCAGCTGGGGACTAGCGGGAGGCAACAATGAGCAGTTCTTC. Translated, it gives CASSWGLAGGNNEQFF.

This clonotype was counted ten times or more. The rearrangement links TRBV12-3 or TRBV12-4 to TRBJ2-1; D call uncertain. Trimming shortened V by 2 bases and J by 8 bases, and 10 bases separated the two germline ends. This CDR3 has 13 residues. CDR3: CASSLSPNDEQFF. The CDR3 region has the DNA TGTGCCAGCAGTTTATCCCCCAATGATGAGCAGTTCTTC.

In the case of this clonotype: A much larger clone differs by one base, so this may be a read error. The rearrangement joins TRBV28 to TRBJ1-2; 9 positions match TRBD1. This CDR3 contains 13 residues. Germline V gene sequence: CDR1 MDHEN, CDR2 SYDVKM. In DNA form, the CDR3 reads TGTGGCACCGGGACAGGGTTTTTGTATGGCTACACCTTC. This sequence encodes CGTGTGFLYGYTF.

This clonotype is judged medium-sized. This sequence joins TRBV12-3 or TRBV12-4 and TRBJ2-3, with TRBD2 matching 12 bases. V lost 6 bases to trimming and J lost 3 bases; unmatched junction nucleotides: 1. The CDR3 is made up of 14 amino acids. CDR3 sequence reads: CASRTSGSTDTQYF. The CDR3 DNA follows: TGTGCCAGCAGGACTAGCGGGAGTACAGATACGCAGTATTTT.

This sequence joins TRBV6-1 and TRBJ2-1, with 10 bases aligning to TRBD2. The CDR3 consists of 19 residues. Germline lookup yields CDR1 MNHNS and CDR2 SASEGT. The junction had 14 bases not matched to a gene; V was cut back by 6 bases and J by 0 bases. CDR3 nucleotides: TGTGCCAGCAGGATCCGGGGACTAGCGCCGGCCGACTCCTACAATGAGCAGTTCTTC. The encoded protein is CASRIRGLAPADSYNEQFF.

On this clonotype itself: Possible read error: a much larger clone is one base away. The genes are TRBV28 and TRBJ1-1, with no clear D. CDR1 is MDHEN, CDR2 SYDVKM, per germline. This CDR3 region has 14 residues. V shed 5 bases and J shed 4 bases, with 14 bases lying between them. The CDR3 nucleotides read TGTGCCAGCAGTCCTCAGCCCGGGGTCACTGAAGCTTTCTTT. Protein product: CASSPQPGVTEAFF.

The V call is TRBV20-1, the J call TRBJ2-1, with D possibly matching TRBD2 (6 bases). CDR1 is DFQATT and CDR2 is SNEGSKA in the germline V gene (reference sequence). This CDR3 contains 14 residues. The CDR3 coding sequence is TGCAGGGCCGACCCCGGGAGCTCCTACAATGAGCAGTTCTTC. This gives the protein CRADPGSSYNEQFF.

This clonotype was seen repeatedly, ten times or more. The chain links TRBV20-1 to TRBJ2-1, with D possibly matching TRBD1 (5 bases). Trimming cost V 3 bases and J 8 bases, with 17 bases left between them. This CDR3 contains 14 residues. From germline, CDR1 is DFQATT and CDR2 SNEGSKA (reference sequence). The CDR3 sequence: CSASSPGLRDEQFF. CDR3 bases: TGCAGTGCTAGCTCCCCAGGGCTAAGGGATGAGCAGTTCTTC.

A word on this clonotype: This CDR3 is missing its conserved last phenylalanine or tryptophan, likely due to a read error. V is TRBV28 and J is TRBJ2-1, with 8 positions matching TRBD2. This CDR3 spans 15 amino acids. CDR1 and CDR2 from the germline V gene are MDHEN and SYDVKM. The CDR3 loop reads CTSRTGTSVLSGQFI. DNA for the CDR3: TGTACCAGCAGGACCGGGACTAGTGTGTTGTCTGGACAGTTCATC.

This clonotype was detected a few times. This rearrangement joins TRBV5-1 to TRBJ2-3; no definite D call. The DNA matches TRBJ1-5 better at its end, which makes the J call doubtful. This CDR3 is 13 amino acids long. CDR1 and CDR2 (germline): SGHRS, YFSETQ. This chain's CDR3 is CASSSLLEDTQHF. The CDR3 DNA is TGCGCCAGCAGCTCCCTATTAGAGGATACGCAGCATTTT.

The rearrangement uses TRBV7-9 and TRBJ2-3; D ambiguous. Germline V lookup: CDR1 SEHNR, CDR2 FQNEAQ (reference sequence). CDR3 length: 14 residues. Trimming removed 6 bases at V and 0 bases at J, with 10 bases between. The CDR3 DNA is TGTGCCAGCAGGCAGGAGTATAGCACAGATACGCAGTATTTT. It translates to CASRQEYSTDTQYF.

This clonotype was seen a single time. Likely a read error: the CDR3 ends without its conserved phenylalanine or tryptophan. The DNA is omitted, as the CDR3 cannot be located on it reliably, and the CDR3 follows TCRdb's listing. The chain is built from TRBV29-1 and TRBJ1-4; TRBD1 was called by the table and not checked on the DNA. The CDR3 contains 13 residues when both ends are counted. Germline V gene sequence: CDR1 SQVTM, CDR2 ANQGSEA. The CDR3 sequence is CSVPGTGGEKLLL.

Notes on this clonotype: This may be a read error: a much more frequent sequence differs by one nucleotide. This chain uses TRBV20-1 with TRBJ2-1; 11 positions agree with TRBD2. CDR1 is DFQATT, CDR2 SNEGSKA, per germline (reference sequence). The CDR3 is made up of 17 amino acids. The CDR3 is CIARDIGTSGRGGEQFF. In nucleotides, the CDR3 is TGCATTGCTAGAGATATTGGAACTAGCGGGAGAGGCGGTGAGCAGTTCTTC.

There are many counts of this clonotype. V is TRBV28 and J is TRBJ2-7; D ambiguous. The V end lost 2 bases, the J end lost 1 base, and 15 bases lay between the germline ends. In germline, CDR1 is MDHEN, CDR2 SYDVKM. The CDR3 sequence is 16 residues long. CDR3 DNA: TGTGCCAGCAGTTTAGGGCGCGCCCCAGGTTCCTACGAGCAGTACTTC. As protein: CASSLGRAPGSYEQYF.

In the case of this clonotype: Mismatch with germline at one junction end may stem from a read error. The rearrangement links TRBV5-4 to TRBJ1-2, with 7 positions matching TRBD1. Germline CDR1 and CDR2: SGHNT and YYREEE (reference sequence). The CDR3 is 15 amino acids. CDR3 amino acids: CASHGQAEDPYGYSF. The CDR3 DNA sequence: TGTGCCAGCCATGGACAGGCGGAGGACCCCTATGGCTACAGCTTC. The full variable domain, its missing parts supplied by reference TRBV5-4 and TRBJ1-2, is ETGVTQSPTHLIKTRGQQVTLRCSSQSGHNTVSWYQQALGQGPQFIFQYYREEENGRGNFPPRFSGLQFPNYSSELNVNALELDDSALYLCASHGQAEDPYGYSFGSGTRLTVV.

Turning to this clonotype: One end of the junction is discordant with germline, which a read error may explain. The gene calls are TRBV6-1 and TRBJ2-1, with D perhaps TRBD2 (6 bases). The CDR3 runs 14 residues. Per germline, CDR1 MNHNS and CDR2 SASEGT. The CDR3 DNA is TGTGCCAGCAGCCCCATCGGAGCGGGTTATAAGCAGCTCTTC. It yields the protein CASSPIGAGYKQLF.

This clonotype has a count of ten or more. The chain employs TRBV20-1 and TRBJ1-2; D is undetermined. Germline V CDR1 and CDR2: DFQATT, SNEGSKA (reference sequence). Trimming shortened V by 1 base and J by 1 base, and 10 bases separated the two germline ends. The CDR3 is 14 amino acids. The CDR3 nucleotides read TGCAGTGCTAGAGCCAACAGCATTAACTATGGCTACACCTTC. Its translation: CSARANSINYGYTF.

This clonotype has at least ten counts. The junction departs from germline at one end; a sequencing error may be responsible. The chain recombines TRBV2 with TRBJ2-4; no clear D gene. From germline, CDR1 is SNHLY and CDR2 FYNNEI. This CDR3 comprises 19 residues. The CDR3 sequence: CASSETEYAAETAKNIQHF. The CDR3 DNA is TGTGCCAGCAGTGAAACGGAATATGCGGCGGAGACCGCCAAAAACATTCAGCACTTC.

This clonotype appeared a few times. This could be a read error, since a much larger clone is one nucleotide away. The chain recombines TRBV20-1 with TRBJ2-7; 14 nucleotides align to TRBD2. Germline CDR1 is DFQATT and CDR2 is SNEGSKA (reference sequence). CDR3 size: 15 residues. The CDR3 coding sequence is TGCAGTGCTAGACCCGGGACTAGCGGGAGTTACGATCAGTACTTC. It encodes CSARPGTSGSYDQYF.

This clonotype occurred a few times. The chain couples TRBV15 to TRBJ2-7; 7 bases are a match to TRBD2. The germline V gene encodes CDR1 LNHNV and CDR2 YYDKDF (reference sequence). The CDR3 contains 14 residues. The V segment lost 5 bases and the J segment 2 bases; nucleotides outside the gene matches: 6. DNA of the CDR3: TGTGCCACCAGCGACCCGGGACTACCCTACGAGCAGTACTTC. Protein sequence: CATSDPGLPYEQYF.

This clonotype was seen at least ten times. The chain employs TRBV5-1 and TRBJ1-2, with D possibly being TRBD1 (6 bases). V was shortened by 4 bases and J by 2 bases, with 15 bases between the two germline ends. Germline values: CDR1 SGHRS, CDR2 YFSETQ. The CDR3 consists of 15 residues. The CDR3 spells CASSHRDNLNYGYTF. The CDR3 nucleotides are TGCGCCAGCAGCCACCGGGACAACTTAAACTATGGCTACACCTTC.

On this clonotype itself: A junction end diverges from the germline sequence, so it may reflect a read error. The rearrangement links TRBV4-1 to TRBJ2-5, with 9 bases identical to TRBD2. In germline, CDR1 is MGHRA, CDR2 YSYEKL. This CDR3 has 18 amino acids. The CDR3 DNA reads as TGCGCCAGCAGCCAATCCCCAGCGTTGCTAGCGGGATCGGAGACCCAGTATTTC. Amino acid sequence: CASSQSPALLAGSETQYF.

In regard to this clonotype: Its ends do not fully match the called genes, so a read error is possible. The rearrangement uses TRBV6-5 and TRBJ2-2, with TRBD1 identical over 7 bases. The CDR3 is 14 amino acids. From germline, CDR1 is MNHEY and CDR2 SVGAGI. This CDR3 is CTSISGQYTGELFF. CDR3 in DNA: TGTACCAGCATTTCGGGACAGTACACCGGGGAGCTGTTTTTT.

Worth noting for this clonotype: The conserved final phenylalanine or tryptophan is absent from the CDR3, which likely points to a read error. CDR3 sequence reads: CASSNRMGSYKSPLHI. The CDR3, as DNA: TGTGCCAGCAGCAACAGGATGGGCTCCTATAAATCACCCCTCCACATT. The rearrangement links TRBV5-5 to TRBJ1-6, with D maybe TRBD1 (5 bases). Looked up from germline, CDR1 is SGHKS and CDR2 is YYEKEE (reference sequence). This CDR3 region has 16 residues.

This clonotype was seen a few times. Given a much more abundant clone one base away, this may be a read error. This is likely a read error, given that the CDR3 carries no conserved phenylalanine or tryptophan at its end. The V call is TRBV6-6, the J call TRBJ1-1; unclear D gene. The V and J ends lost 5 bases and 3 bases respectively, with 4 bases between them. In germline, CDR1 is MNHNY, CDR2 SVGAGI (reference sequence). CDR3 size: 11 residues. The CDR3 is CASSHDTEAFL. The CDR3 DNA is TGTGCCAGCAGTCACGACACTGAAGCTTTCCTT.

The gene calls are TRBV6-5 and TRBJ1-2; D might be TRBD1 (6 bases). CDR3 length: 15 amino acids. V was cut by 2 bases and J by 7 bases, with 17 bases left in between. Germline assignment: CDR1 MNHEY and CDR2 SVGAGI. CDR3 in amino acids: CASSYPGSGGVGYTF. The CDR3 DNA reads TGTGCCAGCAGTTACCCCGGATCGGGGGGCGTTGGCTACACCTTC.